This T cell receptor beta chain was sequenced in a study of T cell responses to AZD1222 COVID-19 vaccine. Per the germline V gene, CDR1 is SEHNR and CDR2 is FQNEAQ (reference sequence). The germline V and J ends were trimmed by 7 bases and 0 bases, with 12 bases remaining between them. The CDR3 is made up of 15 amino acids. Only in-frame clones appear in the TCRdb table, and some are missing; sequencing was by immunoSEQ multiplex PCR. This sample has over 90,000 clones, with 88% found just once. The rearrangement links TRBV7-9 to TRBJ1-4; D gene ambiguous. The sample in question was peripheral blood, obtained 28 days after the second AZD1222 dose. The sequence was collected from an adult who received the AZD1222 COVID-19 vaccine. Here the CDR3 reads CASTSEGTTNEKLFF. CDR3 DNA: TGTGCCAGCACCTCAGAGGGAACAACTAATGAAAAACTGTTTTTT.